This TCR beta chain is from a study of T-cell memory formation after mild COVID-19. TCRdb used MiXCR to reprocess the 5' RACE reads, holding one entry per CDR3 protein. Counted here are around 250,000 distinct CDR3 sequences, approximately 15% occurring once; the ten biggest clones make up around 20%. Trimming stripped 4 bases from V and 0 bases from J, with 12 bases between. This CDR3 is 15 amino acids long. The V gene's germline CDR1 is SGHRS and CDR2 YFSETQ. J is TRBJ2-3 and V is TRBV5-1; D uncertain. The sequencing sample was made of PBMCs or a T cell subset sorted from them (not recorded which). The receptor was derived from a man in his late teens or twenties who had mild COVID-19 (a few samples of this study predate the infection). Cell type and time point are not known. The CDR3 sequence is CASSPLARSTDTQYF. The CDR3 nucleotides are TGCGCCAGCAGCCCCTTAGCCCGAAGCACAGATACGCAGTATTTT.